A single sample gave rise to the 16 T cell receptor beta chains below, sequenced in a study of cytomegalovirus exposure and HLA in healthy donors. The PCR employed 60 Vbeta primers together with 13 Jbeta primers. The protocol was immunoSEQ multiplex PCR, while the TCRdb copy is restricted to in-frame clones and leaves out a portion. The table includes some 98,000 clones, roughly three quarters detected once. The sequenced sample consisted of PBMCs. The receptor source for this set is a middle-aged man in good health and CMV-seronegative.

The rearrangement joins TRBV7-9 to TRBJ1-2; TRBD1 is a possible D gene (6 bases). This CDR3 has 14 residues. CDR1 SEHNR and CDR2 FQNEAQ come from the germline V gene (reference sequence). Trimming took off 3 bases at V and 5 bases at J, with 13 bases between the two ends. The CDR3 DNA reads TGTGCCAGCAGCTTGGACGGACAGCCTTATGGCTACACCTTC. This translates into CASSLDGQPYGYTF.

The chain combines TRBV19 with TRBJ1-6; D might be TRBD1 (5 bases). The CDR3 loop spans 18 amino acids. The germline CDR1 and CDR2 sequences are LNHDA and SQIVND (reference sequence). The V end was cut by 3 bases, the J end by 3 bases, with 18 bases between. DNA of the CDR3: TGTGCCAGTAGTATTCGCCGTACGGGGGGAAGCTATAATTCACCCCTCCACTTT. Encoded protein: CASSIRRTGGSYNSPLHF.

V is TRBV12-5 and J is TRBJ1-2; 9 nucleotides line up with TRBD1. Germline V gene sequence: CDR1 LGHNT, CDR2 FRNRAP. The V segment lost 6 bases and the J segment 2 bases; nucleotides outside the gene matches: 10. The CDR3 contains 16 residues. The chain's CDR3 is CASGATPGQGNYGYTF. The CDR3 coding sequence is TGTGCTAGTGGCGCCACACCGGGACAGGGAAACTATGGCTACACCTTC.

The V and J genes are TRBV5-4 and TRBJ2-3, with 9 nucleotides matching TRBD1. Germline trimming cut 4 bases from V and 2 bases from J; bases unmatched to any gene: 8. Looked up from germline, CDR1 is SGHNT and CDR2 is YYREEE (reference sequence). CDR3 size: 16 residues. The CDR3 here is CASSTPGQGTTDTQYF. Here the CDR3 DNA reads TGTGCCAGCAGCACGCCGGGACAGGGAACCACAGATACGCAGTATTTT.

This clone appeared a few times. V is TRBV28 and J is TRBJ1-6; 9 bases are a match to TRBD1. This CDR3 has 16 residues. J was trimmed by 9 bases and V by 5 bases; bases with no gene match: 11. From germline, CDR1 is MDHEN and CDR2 SYDVKM. CDR3 region: CASSLVDRGLGSPLHF. In nucleotides, the CDR3 is TGTGCCAGCAGTCTCGTTGACAGGGGGTTAGGTTCACCCCTCCACTTT.

The CDR3 protein is CASGFGRLEYF. The CDR3, as DNA: TGTGCCAGCGGATTCGGCCGACTCGAGTACTTC. V gene TRBV7-9 combines with J gene TRBJ2-7; D gene uncertain. Germline V gene lookup returns CDR1 SEHNR and CDR2 FQNEAQ (reference sequence). V dropped 8 bases and J dropped 11 bases, with 16 bases sitting between them. This CDR3 is 11 amino acids long.

This clone was observed a few times. V and J are TRBV7-3 and TRBJ2-3; D ambiguous. With 5 bases removed from V and 6 bases from J, the gap between germline ends came to 9 bases. This CDR3 spans 12 amino acids. Germline values: CDR1 SGHTA, CDR2 FQGTGA. CDR3 loop: CASSPDYDTQYF. The CDR3 nucleotides are TGTGCCAGCAGCCCAGATTATGATACGCAGTATTTT.

This chain connects TRBV29-1 to TRBJ2-5; possible D gene TRBD2, 6 bases. CDR1 is SQVTM, CDR2 ANQGSEA, per germline. The CDR3 is 11 amino acids. Trimming left V 7 bases short and J 1 base short, with 7 bases between. The CDR3 DNA reads as TGCAGCGCGACTAGCCAAGAGACCCAGTACTTC. Translation: CSATSQETQYF.

The chain couples TRBV7-6 to TRBJ2-7, with no clear D. This CDR3 has 12 residues. Germline CDR1 and CDR2: SGHVS and FNYEAQ. V dropped 4 bases and J dropped 7 bases, with 11 bases sitting between them. CDR3 nucleotides: TGTGCCAGCAGCTCTGATTCGCGAGAGCAGTACTTC. It codes for CASSSDSREQYF.

This clone is a singleton in its sample. V usage is TRBV7-8 and J usage is TRBJ2-2, with 7 nucleotides matching TRBD2. Germline CDR1 SGHVS, CDR2 FQNEAQ. V dropped 5 bases and J dropped 0; count of bases not matched to a gene: 3. This CDR3 is 15 amino acids long. The CDR3 DNA follows: TGTGCCAGCAGCCGCGGGGGAACGAACACCGGGGAGCTGTTTTTT. Translation gives CASSRGGTNTGELFF.

This chain joins TRBV6-5 and TRBJ2-7; D perhaps matches TRBD2 (6 bases). Germline CDR1 reads MNHEY; CDR2 reads SVGAGI. V was cut by 2 bases and J by 6 bases, with 8 bases left in between. The length of the CDR3 is 12 residues. CDR3 sequence: CASSYVGGEQYF. The CDR3 bases are TGTGCCAGCAGTTACGTCGGGGGCGAGCAGTACTTC.

This CDR3 is CASSFRTGRGTEAFF. The CDR3 DNA reads TGTGCCAGCAGCTTTCGGACAGGGAGGGGCACTGAAGCTTTCTTT. This chain joins TRBV14 and TRBJ1-1; 8 nucleotides agree with TRBD1. V was pared by 5 bases and J by 4 bases, with 9 bases of the junction left unmatched. The CDR3 extends over 15 amino acids. CDR1 and CDR2 from the germline V gene are SGHDN and FVKESK.

The chain couples TRBV25-1 to TRBJ1-2, with 9 bases that match TRBD1. The V gene's germline CDR1 is MGHDK and CDR2 SYGVNS. V shed 1 base, J shed 8 bases, and the junction held 5 bases outside the gene matches. CDR3 length: 14 residues. The CDR3 coding sequence is TGTGCCAGCAGTGAATTGGGACAGGGCTGGGGCTACACCTTC. Its translation: CASSELGQGWGYTF.

The V call is TRBV27, the J call TRBJ1-1; the D gene is possibly TRBD1 (5 bases). Deletions cut 3 bases from V and 1 base from J, with 6 bases between. CDR1 is MNHEY, CDR2 SMNVEV, per germline (reference sequence). This CDR3 has 13 residues. The CDR3 spells CASSLDKNTEAFF. The CDR3 nucleotides read TGTGCCAGCAGTTTGGACAAGAACACTGAAGCTTTCTTT.

This clone was found once. The V call is TRBV6-5, the J call TRBJ2-1, with a possible D match to TRBD2 (6 bases). CDR1 and CDR2 (germline): MNHEY, SVGAGI. The germline V and J ends were trimmed by 8 bases and 6 bases, with 17 bases remaining between them. The CDR3 runs 14 residues. The CDR3 DNA reads TGTGCCAGCCGATCCGGGACTTCCGGCAATGAGCAGTTCTTC. Amino acids: CASRSGTSGNEQFF.

The chain carries TRBV11-2 and TRBJ2-5; D may be TRBD2 (6 bases). V lost 5 bases to trimming and J lost 1 base, with 8 bases between them. There are 13 residues in the CDR3. Germline lookup yields CDR1 SGHAT and CDR2 FQNNGV. CDR3 coding DNA: TGTGCCAGCAGCCGGGGGACCCAAGAGACCCAGTACTTC. Translating it yields CASSRGTQETQYF.